The clone carrying this TCR beta chain was recorded at least ten times. Antigen specificity is unknown. This sample is part of a study of T-cell reconstitution after alpha-beta-depleted transplantation in children. Study outcomes and limitations: Alpha-beta T cells present about two months after transplant were reported to originate from several hundred expanded graft clones. After transplant, high TCRbeta diversity at day 60 in some patients arose from surviving recipient T cells and thymic progenitors. Diversity and T-cell counts at one year after transplant derived mostly from new T cells.

The library targeted TCRbeta and was prepared with unique molecular identifiers. Via MiXCR, TCRdb re-called the PCR reads, giving one row per CDR3 protein. This sample has hundreds of thousands of distinct CDR3 sequences; about 7.3% occur once, and the top ten carry approximately 9.6%. The germline CDR1 and CDR2 sequences are DFQATT and SNEGSKA (reference sequence). The germline V and J ends were trimmed by 3 bases and 0 bases, with 11 bases remaining between them. The CDR3 has 14 amino acids. This material consisted of peripheral blood, taken 360 days after TCRalphabeta/CD19-depleted stem cell transplant. The chain links TRBV20-1 to TRBJ1-1; no clear D gene. The receptor comes from a female patient younger than 10 who had a stem cell transplant for Fanconi anemia, so the T cells may come from the graft donor. The CDR3 here is CSARNALMNTEAFF. The CDR3 DNA follows: TGCAGTGCTAGGAACGCTTTGATGAACACTGAAGCTTTCTTT.